This T cell receptor (beta chain) emerged from a study of chemoradiotherapy in HPV16-positive cancers. Study summary: Candidate HPV-specific clones and shared TCR motifs came from a couple of HPV16-positive patients. Study-level results: Better recurrence-free survival went with HPV-responsive T-cell expansion in HPV16-positive patients.

Points on this clone: The antigen remains undetermined.

Sequencing used immunoSEQ multiplex PCR; TCRdb keeps in-frame clones, though not all of them. The table lists about 7,300 clones, approximately 88% of them singletons. The V end was cut by 9 bases, the J end by 0 bases, with 15 bases between. This CDR3 spans 14 amino acids. The germline gives CDR1 SNHLY, CDR2 FYNNEI. The sequence was obtained from a human donor with HPV-associated anogenital cancer. Sampling took place from a patient who underwent chemoradiotherapy. The rearrangement links TRBV2 to TRBJ2-7; a possible D gene is TRBD1 (5 bases). DNA of the CDR3: TGTGCCAGTGCTTACGACAGCGTCTCCTACGAGCAGTACTTC. This encodes CASAYDSVSYEQYF. The complete variable domain, with remaining parts taken from reference TRBV2 and TRBJ2-7, reads EPEVTQTPSHQVTQMGQEVILRCVPISNHLYFYWYRQILGQKVEFLVSFYNNEISEKSEIFDDQFSVERPDGSNFTLKIRSTKLEDSAMYFCASAYDSVSYEQYFGPGTRLTVT.